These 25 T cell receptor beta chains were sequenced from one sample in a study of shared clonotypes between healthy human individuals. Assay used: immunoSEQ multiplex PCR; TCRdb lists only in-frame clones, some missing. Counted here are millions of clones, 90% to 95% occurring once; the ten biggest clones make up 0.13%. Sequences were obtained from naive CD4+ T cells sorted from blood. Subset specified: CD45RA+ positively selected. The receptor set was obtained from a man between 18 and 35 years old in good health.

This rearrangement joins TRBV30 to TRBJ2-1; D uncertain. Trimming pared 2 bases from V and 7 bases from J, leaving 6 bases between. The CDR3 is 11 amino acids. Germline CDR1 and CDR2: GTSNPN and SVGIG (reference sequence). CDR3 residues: CAWSHRNEQFF. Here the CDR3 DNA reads TGTGCCTGGAGTCATAGGAATGAGCAGTTCTTC.

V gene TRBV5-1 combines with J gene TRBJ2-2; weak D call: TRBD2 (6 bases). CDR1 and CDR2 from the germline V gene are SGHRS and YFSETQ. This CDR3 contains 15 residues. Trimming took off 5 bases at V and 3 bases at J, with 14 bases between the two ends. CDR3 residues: CASSRQGGDTGELFF. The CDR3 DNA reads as TGCGCCAGCAGTCGGCAGGGCGGGGACACCGGGGAGCTGTTTTTT.

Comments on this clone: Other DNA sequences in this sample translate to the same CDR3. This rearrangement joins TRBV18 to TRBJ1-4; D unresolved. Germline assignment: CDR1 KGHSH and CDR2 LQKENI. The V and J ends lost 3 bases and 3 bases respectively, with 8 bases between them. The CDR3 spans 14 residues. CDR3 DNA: TGTGCCAGCTCACCTGGCTGGGCTAATGAAAAACTGTTTTTT. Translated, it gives CASSPGWANEKLFF.

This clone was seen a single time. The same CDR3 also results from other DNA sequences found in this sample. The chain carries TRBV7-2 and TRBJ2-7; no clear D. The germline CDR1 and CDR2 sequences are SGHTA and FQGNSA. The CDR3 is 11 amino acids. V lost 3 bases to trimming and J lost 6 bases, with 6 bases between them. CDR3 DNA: TGTGCCAGCAGCTTGGAATCCGAGCAGTACTTC. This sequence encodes CASSLESEQYF.

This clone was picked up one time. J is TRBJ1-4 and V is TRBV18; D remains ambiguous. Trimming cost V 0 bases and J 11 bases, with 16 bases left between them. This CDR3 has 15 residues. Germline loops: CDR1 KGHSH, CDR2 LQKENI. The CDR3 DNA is TGTGCCAGCTCACCACCGGATCAAAGAGGTGGGAAACTGTTTTTT. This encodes CASSPPDQRGGKLFF.

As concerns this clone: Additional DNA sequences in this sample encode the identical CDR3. The CDR3 coding sequence is TGCAGTGCACTGAGCTCCTACGAGCAGTACTTC. This codes for CSALSSYEQYF. The chain employs TRBV20-1 and TRBJ2-7; D uncertain. V was trimmed by 6 bases and J by 0 bases, leaving 6 bases between them. The germline gives CDR1 DFQATT, CDR2 SNEGSKA (reference sequence). The CDR3 is 11 amino acids.

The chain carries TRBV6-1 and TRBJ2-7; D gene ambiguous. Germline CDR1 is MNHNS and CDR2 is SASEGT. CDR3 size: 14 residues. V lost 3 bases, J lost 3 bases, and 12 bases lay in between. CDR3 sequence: CASSEVVQYYEQYF. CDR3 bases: TGTGCCAGCAGTGAGGTCGTTCAGTACTACGAGCAGTACTTC.

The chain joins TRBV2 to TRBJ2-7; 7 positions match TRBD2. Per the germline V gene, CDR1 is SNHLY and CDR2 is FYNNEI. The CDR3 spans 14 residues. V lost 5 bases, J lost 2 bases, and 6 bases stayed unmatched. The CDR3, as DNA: TGTGCCAGCAGTTATGTACGGGGGGCCTACGAGCAGTACTTC. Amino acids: CASSYVRGAYEQYF.

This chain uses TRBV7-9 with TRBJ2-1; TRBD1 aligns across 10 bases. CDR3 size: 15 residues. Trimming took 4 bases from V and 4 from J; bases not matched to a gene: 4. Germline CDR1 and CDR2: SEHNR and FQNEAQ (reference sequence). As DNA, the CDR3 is TGTGCCAGCAGCTACGACAGGGGGCTATACAATGAGCAGTTCTTC. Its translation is CASSYDRGLYNEQFF. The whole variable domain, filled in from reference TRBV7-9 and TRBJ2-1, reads DTGVSQNPRHKITKRGQNVTFRCDPISEHNRLYWYRQTLGQGPEFLTYFQNEAQLEKSRLLSDRFSAERPKGSFSTLEIQRTEQGDSAMYLCASSYDRGLYNEQFFGPGTRLTVL.

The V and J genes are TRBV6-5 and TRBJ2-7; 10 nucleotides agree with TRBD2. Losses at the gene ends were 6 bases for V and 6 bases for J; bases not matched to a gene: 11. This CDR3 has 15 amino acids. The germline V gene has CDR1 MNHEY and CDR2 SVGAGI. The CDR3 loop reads CASSGLAGVPSEQYF. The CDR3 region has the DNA TGTGCCAGCAGCGGGCTAGCGGGAGTCCCATCCGAGCAGTACTTC.

In DNA, the CDR3 is TGTGCCAGCAGCTTAGCCCGCGGGGAACAGCCCCAGCATTTT. Protein sequence: CASSLARGEQPQHF. The chain uses TRBV7-2 and TRBJ1-5; D uncertain. The CDR3 covers 14 residues. V was cut by 0 bases and J by 7 bases, with 10 bases left in between. The germline gives CDR1 SGHTA, CDR2 FQGNSA.

Here the CDR3 DNA reads TGTGCCAGCAGCTCGAGACAGGGGTTCATCCACGAGCAGTACTTC. It encodes CASSSRQGFIHEQYF. The chain uses TRBV11-2 and TRBJ2-7; 8 bases match TRBD1. The CDR3 has 15 amino acids. Germline CDR1 is SGHAT and CDR2 is FQNNGV. With 4 bases clipped from V and 5 bases from J, the junction kept 10 bases outside the gene matches.

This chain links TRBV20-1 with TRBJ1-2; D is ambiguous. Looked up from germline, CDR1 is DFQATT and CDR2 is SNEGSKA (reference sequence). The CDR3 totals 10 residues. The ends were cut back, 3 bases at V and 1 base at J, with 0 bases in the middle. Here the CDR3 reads CSASNYGYTF. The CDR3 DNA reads TGCAGTGCTAGTAACTATGGCTACACCTTC.

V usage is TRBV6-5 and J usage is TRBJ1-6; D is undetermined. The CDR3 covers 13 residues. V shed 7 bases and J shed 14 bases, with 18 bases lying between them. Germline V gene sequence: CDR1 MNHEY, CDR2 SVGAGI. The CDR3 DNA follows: TGTGCCAGCACCAGTCCCCCAACAGTTACCCTCCACTTT. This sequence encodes CASTSPPTVTLHF.

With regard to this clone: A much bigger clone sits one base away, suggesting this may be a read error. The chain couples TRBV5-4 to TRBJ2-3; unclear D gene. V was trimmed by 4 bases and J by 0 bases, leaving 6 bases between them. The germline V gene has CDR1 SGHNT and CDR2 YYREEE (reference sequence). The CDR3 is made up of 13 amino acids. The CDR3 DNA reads TGTGCCAGCAGCCAGGACAGCACAGATACGCAGTATTTT. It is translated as CASSQDSTDTQYF.

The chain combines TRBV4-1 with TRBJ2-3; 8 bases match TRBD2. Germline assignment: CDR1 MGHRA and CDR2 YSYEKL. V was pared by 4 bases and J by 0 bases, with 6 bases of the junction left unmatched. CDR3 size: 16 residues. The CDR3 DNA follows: TGCGCCAGCAGCCTCCGTAGCGGGGCAAGCACAGATACGCAGTATTTT. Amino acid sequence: CASSLRSGASTDTQYF.

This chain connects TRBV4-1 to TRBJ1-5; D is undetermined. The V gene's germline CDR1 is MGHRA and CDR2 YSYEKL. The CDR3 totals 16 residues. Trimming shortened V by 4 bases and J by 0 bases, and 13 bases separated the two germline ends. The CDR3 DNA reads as TGCGCCAGCAGCCCCGGGCCATCACCTAGCAATCAGCCCCAGCATTTT. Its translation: CASSPGPSPSNQPQHF.

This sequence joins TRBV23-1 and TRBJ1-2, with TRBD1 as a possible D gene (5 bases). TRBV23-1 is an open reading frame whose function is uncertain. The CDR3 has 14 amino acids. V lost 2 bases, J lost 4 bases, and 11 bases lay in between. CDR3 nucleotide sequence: TGCGCCAGCAGTCAAACGGGACGGAGCTATGGCTACACCTTC. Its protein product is CASSQTGRSYGYTF.

CDR3 in amino acids: CASSRASGRAPGEQYF. The CDR3 nucleotides are TGTGCCAGCAGCCGAGCTAGCGGGAGGGCCCCCGGCGAGCAGTACTTC. The chain couples TRBV7-6 to TRBJ2-7; 12 bases are shared with TRBD2. V gave up 5 bases and J gave up 6 bases; unmatched junction bases: 11. The CDR3 loop spans 16 amino acids. From germline, CDR1 is SGHVS and CDR2 FNYEAQ.

The CDR3 spells CASSANLQVTLFF. The CDR3 DNA follows: TGTGCCAGCAGTGCAAACCTCCAGGTTACCCTGTTCTTC. The gene calls are TRBV2 and TRBJ2-1; D is ambiguous. Trimming pared 4 bases from V and 15 bases from J, leaving 19 bases between. Germline-derived CDR1 and CDR2 are SNHLY and FYNNEI. The CDR3 has 13 residues.

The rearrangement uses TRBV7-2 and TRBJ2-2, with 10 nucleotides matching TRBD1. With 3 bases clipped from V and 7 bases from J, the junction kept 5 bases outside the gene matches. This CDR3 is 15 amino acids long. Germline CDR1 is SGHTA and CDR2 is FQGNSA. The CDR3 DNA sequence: TGTGCCAGCAGCTTTCTGGGACAGGGGATCGGGGAGCTGTTTTTT. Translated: CASSFLGQGIGELFF.

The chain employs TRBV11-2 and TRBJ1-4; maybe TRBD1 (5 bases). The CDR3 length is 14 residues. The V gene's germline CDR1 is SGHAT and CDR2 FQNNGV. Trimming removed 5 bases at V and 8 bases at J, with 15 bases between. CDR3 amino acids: CASSNRDSGEKLFF. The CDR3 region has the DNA TGTGCCAGCAGCAACCGGGACTCCGGGGAAAAACTGTTTTTT.

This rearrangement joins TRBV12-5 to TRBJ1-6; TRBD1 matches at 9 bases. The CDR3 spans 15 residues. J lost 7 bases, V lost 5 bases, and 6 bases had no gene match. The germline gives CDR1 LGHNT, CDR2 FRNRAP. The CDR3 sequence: CASGRTGEGNSPLHF. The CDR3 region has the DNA TGTGCTAGTGGTCGGACAGGGGAAGGGAATTCACCCCTCCACTTT.

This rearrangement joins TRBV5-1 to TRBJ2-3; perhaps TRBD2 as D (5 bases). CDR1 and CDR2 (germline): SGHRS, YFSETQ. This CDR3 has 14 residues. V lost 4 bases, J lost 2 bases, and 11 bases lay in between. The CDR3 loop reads CASSPGVITDTQYF. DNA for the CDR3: TGCGCCAGCAGCCCCGGGGTAATCACAGATACGCAGTATTTT. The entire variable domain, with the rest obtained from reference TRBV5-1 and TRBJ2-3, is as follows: KAGVTQTPRYLIKTRGQQVTLSCSPISGHRSVSWYQQTPGQGLQFLFEYFSETQRNKGNFPGRFSGRQFSNSRSEMNVSTLELGDSALYLCASSPGVITDTQYFGPGTRLTVL.

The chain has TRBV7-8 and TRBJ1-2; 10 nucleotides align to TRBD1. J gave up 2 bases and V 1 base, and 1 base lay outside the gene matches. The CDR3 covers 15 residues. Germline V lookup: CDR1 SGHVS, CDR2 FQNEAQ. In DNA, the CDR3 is TGTGCCAGCAGCTTAGGGGGACAGGGGAACTATGGCTACACCTTC. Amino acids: CASSLGGQGNYGYTF.